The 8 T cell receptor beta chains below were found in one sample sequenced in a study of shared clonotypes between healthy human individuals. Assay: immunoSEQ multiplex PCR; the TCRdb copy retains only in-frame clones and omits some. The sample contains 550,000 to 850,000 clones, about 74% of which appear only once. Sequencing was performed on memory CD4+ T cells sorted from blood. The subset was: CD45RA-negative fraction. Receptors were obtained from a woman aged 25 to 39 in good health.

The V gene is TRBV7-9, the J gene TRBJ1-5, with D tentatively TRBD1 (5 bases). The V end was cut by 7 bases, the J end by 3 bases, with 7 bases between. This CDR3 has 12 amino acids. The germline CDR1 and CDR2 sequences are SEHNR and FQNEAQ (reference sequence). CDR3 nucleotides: TGTGCCAGCAACAGGCCCAATCAGCCCCAGCATTTT. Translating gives CASNRPNQPQHF.

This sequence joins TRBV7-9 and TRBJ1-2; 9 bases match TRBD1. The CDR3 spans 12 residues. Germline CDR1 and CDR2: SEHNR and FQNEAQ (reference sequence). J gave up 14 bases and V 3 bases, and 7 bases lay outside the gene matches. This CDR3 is CASSLDRGRDTF. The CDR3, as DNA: TGTGCCAGCAGCTTGGACAGGGGTCGGGATACCTTC.

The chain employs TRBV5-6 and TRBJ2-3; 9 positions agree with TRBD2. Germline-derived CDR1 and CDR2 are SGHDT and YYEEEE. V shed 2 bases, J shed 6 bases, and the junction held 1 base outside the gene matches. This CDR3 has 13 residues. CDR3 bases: TGTGCCAGCAGCTTCGGGACTAGCGATACGCAGTATTTT. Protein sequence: CASSFGTSDTQYF.

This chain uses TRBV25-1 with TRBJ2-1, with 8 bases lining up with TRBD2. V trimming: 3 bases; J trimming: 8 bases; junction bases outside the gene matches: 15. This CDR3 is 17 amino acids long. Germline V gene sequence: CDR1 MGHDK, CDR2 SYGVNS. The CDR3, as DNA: TGTGCCAGCAGTGACGTCGGCGGCGGGAGGACCTTCGATGAGCAGTTCTTC. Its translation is CASSDVGGGRTFDEQFF. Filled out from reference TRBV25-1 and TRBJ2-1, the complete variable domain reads EADIYQTPRYLVIGTGKKITLECSQTMGHDKMYWYQQDPGMELHLIHYSYGVNSTEKGDLSSESTVSRIRTEHFPLTLESARPSHTSQYLCASSDVGGGRTFDEQFFGPGTRLTVL.

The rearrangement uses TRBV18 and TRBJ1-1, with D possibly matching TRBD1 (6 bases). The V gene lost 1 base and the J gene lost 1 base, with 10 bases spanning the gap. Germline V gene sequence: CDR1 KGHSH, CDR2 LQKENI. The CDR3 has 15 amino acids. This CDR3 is CASSPLTGSNTEAFF. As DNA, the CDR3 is TGTGCCAGCTCACCACTTACAGGGTCGAACACTGAAGCTTTCTTT. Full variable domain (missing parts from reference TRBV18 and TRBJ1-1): NAGVMQNPRHLVRRRGQEARLRCSPMKGHSHVYWYRQLPEEGLKFMVYLQKENIIDESGMPKERFSAEFPKEGPSILRIQQVVRGDSAAYFCASSPLTGSNTEAFFGQGTRLTVV.

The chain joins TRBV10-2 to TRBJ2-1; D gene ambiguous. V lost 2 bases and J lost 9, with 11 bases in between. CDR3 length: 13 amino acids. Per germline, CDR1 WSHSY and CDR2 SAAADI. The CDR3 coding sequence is TGCGCCAGCAGTGAGCCCCAGGTGGGTGAGCAGTTCTTC. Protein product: CASSEPQVGEQFF.

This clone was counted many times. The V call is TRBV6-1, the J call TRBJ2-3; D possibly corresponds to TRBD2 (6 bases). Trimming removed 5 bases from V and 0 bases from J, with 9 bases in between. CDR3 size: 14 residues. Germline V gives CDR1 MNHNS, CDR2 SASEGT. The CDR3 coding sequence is TGTGCCAGCAGTAATCTAGCGAGCACAGATACGCAGTATTTT. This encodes CASSNLASTDTQYF.

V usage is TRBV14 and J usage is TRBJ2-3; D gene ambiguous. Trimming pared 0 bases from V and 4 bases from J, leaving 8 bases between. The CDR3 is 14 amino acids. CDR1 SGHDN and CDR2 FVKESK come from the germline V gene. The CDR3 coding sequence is TGTGCCAGCAGCCAAGATTGGCGTGCAGATACGCAGTATTTT. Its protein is CASSQDWRADTQYF.